The 18 T cell receptor beta chains below come from one sample, sequenced in a study of Graves' ophthalmopathy and Graves' hyperthyroidism. Researchers took RNA transcripts and amplified TCR beta CDR3 regions from them. An initial RT-PCR round employing HTBI primers preceded a second-round multiplex PCR. TCRdb fed the multiplex PCR reads into MiXCR, producing one record per CDR3 protein. Of 600,000 to 950,000 distinct CDR3 sequences in the sample, roughly two fifths are singletons; the top ten hold less than 55%. The specimen sequenced was peripheral blood. These receptors were obtained from an adult man with Graves' ophthalmopathy.

This chain uses TRBV7-9 with TRBJ1-2, with TRBD1 matching 12 bases. This CDR3 spans 14 amino acids. The V gene's germline CDR1 is SEHNR and CDR2 FQNEAQ (reference sequence). V shed 5 bases and J 12 bases; nucleotides not matched to a gene: 10. The CDR3 DNA follows: TGTGCCAGCAGCGACGGGACAGGGGGCGGTGGAAACACCTTC. Its protein product is CASSDGTGGGGNTF. Full variable domain (rest looked up from reference TRBV7-9 and TRBJ1-2): DTGVSQNPRHKITKRGQNVTFRCDPISEHNRLYWYRQTLGQGPEFLTYFQNEAQLEKSRLLSDRFSAERPKGSFSTLEIQRTEQGDSAMYLCASSDGTGGGGNTFGSGTRLTVV.

Turning to this clonotype: The conserved phenylalanine or tryptophan normally closing the CDR3 is absent here, so this likely arose from a read error. The CDR3 reads CASRVTGGAEAFL. The DNA of the CDR3 is TGTGCCAGCAGGGTAACAGGGGGCGCTGAAGCTTTCCTT. This rearrangement joins TRBV12-3 or TRBV12-4 to TRBJ1-1, with 9 bases fitting TRBD1. V lost 6 bases, J lost 6 bases, and 5 bases stayed unmatched. This CDR3 is 13 amino acids long.

The chain employs TRBV25-1 and TRBJ1-5; a weak D match, TRBD1 (5 bases). The CDR3 extends over 16 amino acids. Trimming shortened V by 5 bases and J by 4 bases, and 18 bases separated the two germline ends. CDR1 is MGHDK, CDR2 SYGVNS, per germline. CDR3 protein: CASSSPTQGRNQPQHF. Written as DNA, the CDR3 is TGTGCCAGCAGTTCCCCCACTCAGGGACGAAATCAGCCCCAGCATTTT.

This clonotype was counted between two and nine times. The chain links TRBV19 to TRBJ2-5; D is uncertain. CDR1 LNHDA and CDR2 SQIVND come from the germline V gene (reference sequence). The CDR3 sequence is 14 residues long. V was clipped by 6 bases and J by 5 bases, with 16 bases between them. The CDR3 protein is CASSGNNPAETQYF. CDR3 nucleotide sequence: TGTGCCAGTAGCGGCAACAACCCAGCCGAGACCCAGTACTTC.

The V and J genes are TRBV7-8 and TRBJ2-3; a possible D gene is TRBD2 (6 bases). This CDR3 region has 15 residues. Germline V gives CDR1 SGHVS, CDR2 FQNEAQ. The V end was cut by 5 bases, the J end by 3 bases, with 15 bases between. The CDR3 DNA reads as TGTGCCAGCAGCCCGGGCGGGGTAGGAACAGATACGCAGTATTTT. Amino acids: CASSPGGVGTDTQYF.

V gene TRBV19 combines with J gene TRBJ1-5, with D uncertain. The CDR3 has 14 amino acids. CDR1 and CDR2 (germline): LNHDA, SQIVND (reference sequence). The V and J ends lost 5 bases and 0 bases respectively, with 8 bases between them. CDR3 loop: CASSETSSNQPQHF. The DNA of the CDR3 is TGTGCCAGTAGTGAGACATCTAGCAATCAGCCCCAGCATTTT.

The CDR3, as DNA: TGCGCCAGCAGTGATTCCGGGTCACTAAGCACTGAAGCTTTCTTT. This gives the protein CASSDSGSLSTEAFF. V is TRBV10-2 and J is TRBJ1-1; the D is unclear. CDR1 WSHSY and CDR2 SAAADI come from the germline V gene. The germline V and J ends were trimmed by 3 bases and 4 bases, with 15 bases remaining between them. The CDR3 spans 15 residues.

This clonotype appeared a single time. The chain joins TRBV25-1 to TRBJ2-7; 13 nucleotides line up with TRBD2. Germline V gene data show CDR1 as MGHDK and CDR2 as SYGVNS. This CDR3 has 15 amino acids. V dropped 5 bases and J dropped 5; count of bases not matched to a gene: 6. For the CDR3, the DNA is TGTGCCAGCAGTTACCTGGGACTAGCGGGAAACGAGCAGTACTTC. Translating gives CASSYLGLAGNEQYF.

This clonotype was seen a single time. CDR3 bases: TGTGCCAGCTGTTACCTCAGGACTAGACAGGAGACCCAGTACTTC. Translated, it gives CASCYLRTRQETQYF. The gene calls are TRBV7-9 and TRBJ2-5, with 7 bases matching TRBD2. Losses at the gene ends were 8 bases for V and 5 bases for J; bases not matched to a gene: 14. Germline V gene data show CDR1 as SEHNR and CDR2 as FQNEAQ (reference sequence). The CDR3 is 15 residues long.

CDR3 sequence: CSVGDRGLAFF. The CDR3 nucleotides read TGCAGCGTTGGGGACAGGGGGTTGGCTTTCTTT. V usage is TRBV29-1 and J usage is TRBJ1-1; 11 bases match TRBD1. This CDR3 is 11 amino acids long. CDR1 is SQVTM and CDR2 is ANQGSEA in the germline V gene. V shed 4 bases and J 11 bases; nucleotides not matched to a gene: 3.

This clonotype was seen repeatedly, ten times or more. The chain couples TRBV5-1 to TRBJ2-5; D gene ambiguous. The V gene's germline CDR1 is SGHRS and CDR2 YFSETQ. The length of the CDR3 is 12 residues. The V end was cut by 0 bases, the J end by 6 bases, with 6 bases between. As DNA, the CDR3 is TGCGCCAGCAGCTTGGCGGAACAGACCCAGTACTTC. As protein: CASSLAEQTQYF. Full variable domain (remainder filled in from reference TRBV5-1 and TRBJ2-5): KAGVTQTPRYLIKTRGQQVTLSCSPISGHRSVSWYQQTPGQGLQFLFEYFSETQRNKGNFPGRFSGRQFSNSRSEMNVSTLELGDSALYLCASSLAEQTQYFGPGTRLLVL.

This clonotype has just a few counts. This chain connects TRBV20-1 to TRBJ2-2, with D unclear. The CDR3 has 13 amino acids. Germline assignment: CDR1 DFQATT and CDR2 SNEGSKA (reference sequence). V lost 4 bases and J 1 base, leaving 7 bases between the germline ends. In DNA form, the CDR3 reads TGCAGTGCTAAGGGCGGGAACACCGGGGAGCTGTTTTTT. Translated: CSAKGGNTGELFF.

This chain uses TRBV25-1 with TRBJ1-1; D may be TRBD1 (6 bases). The germline gives CDR1 MGHDK, CDR2 SYGVNS. Between the trimmed V and J ends, which lost 5 bases and 5 bases, there was a span of 18 bases. CDR3 length equals 15 residues. CDR3 amino acids: CASSWGGGVQTEAFF. The CDR3, as DNA: TGTGCCAGCAGTTGGGGGGGCGGGGTCCAAACTGAAGCTTTCTTT.

The chain uses TRBV20-1 and TRBJ2-5, with D perhaps matching TRBD2 (5 bases). Germline CDR1 DFQATT, CDR2 SNEGSKA (reference sequence). The germline V and J ends were trimmed by 1 base and 6 bases, with 18 bases remaining between them. CDR3 length equals 15 residues. CDR3 region: CSARGTGSSGKTQYF. CDR3 nucleotides: TGCAGTGCTAGAGGGACGGGCAGTTCGGGGAAGACCCAGTACTTC.

This clonotype was seen at least ten times. V is TRBV10-3 and J is TRBJ1-1, with 7 bases fitting TRBD1. After removal of 3 bases from V and 1 base from J, the junction contained 11 bases not matched to a gene. The CDR3 runs 17 residues. Germline-derived CDR1 and CDR2 are ENHRY and SYGVKD. CDR3 nucleotides: TGTGCCATCAGTGATTCTAGACAGGGCTTGGGGAACACTGAAGCTTTCTTT. It encodes CAISDSRQGLGNTEAFF.

For this clonotype: This may be a read error: a much more frequent sequence differs by one nucleotide. The chain joins TRBV2 to TRBJ2-7; TRBD2 agrees at 10 bases. There are 12 residues in the CDR3. Losses at the gene ends were 8 bases for V and 6 bases for J; bases not matched to a gene: 4. Germline V gene lookup returns CDR1 SNHLY and CDR2 FYNNEI. CDR3 region: CASGLAGVEQYF. CDR3 DNA sequence: TGTGCCAGCGGGCTAGCGGGGGTCGAGCAGTACTTC.

This clonotype appeared many times. The genes are TRBV2 and TRBJ2-7; 7 nucleotides line up with TRBD2. CDR1 and CDR2 (germline): SNHLY, FYNNEI. This CDR3 has 16 residues. With V trimmed by 4 bases and J by 0 bases, 9 bases remained unmatched. The CDR3 nucleotides are TGTGCCAGCAGTGTAAGGAGCGGGACGTCCTCCTACGAGCAGTACTTC. Translating it yields CASSVRSGTSSYEQYF.

This clonotype came up a few times. The V call is TRBV6-1, the J call TRBJ1-5; 9 bases align to TRBD1. This CDR3 is built from 15 residues. CDR1 is MNHNS and CDR2 is SASEGT in the germline V gene. V lost 3 bases, J lost 6 bases, and 6 bases stayed unmatched. DNA of the CDR3: TGTGCCAGCAGTGATGGGACAGGGAGGTTTCAGCCCCAGCATTTT. This encodes CASSDGTGRFQPQHF.